This T cell receptor (beta chain) was obtained from a study of identical twins. Concerning this clonotype itself: Its target is not known.

Trimming stripped 5 bases from V and 5 bases from J, with 9 bases between. The length of the CDR3 is 12 residues. Germline assignment: CDR1 SGHTA and CDR2 FQGNSA. Notes on the study in general: The study found excess low generation probability among twin-shared out-of-frame alpha sequences.

TCRdb redid the calling of the 5' RACE reads with MiXCR, one entry per CDR3 protein. Of over 600,000 distinct CDR3 sequences in the sample, 21% were seen once. The sample was also linked to a second study, of T cells expressing NK-cell markers. Turning to that study: Seven donors tested HCMV-seropositive and one tested seronegative among the eight sequenced.

This TCR was sampled from a woman in her late teens or twenties in good health. V and J are TRBV7-2 and TRBJ2-5; D is undetermined. What was sequenced was PBMCs. CDR3 in amino acids: CASSLPWETQYF. The CDR3 nucleotides read TGTGCCAGCAGCCTCCCCTGGGAGACCCAGTACTTC. Supplemented by reference TRBV7-2 and TRBJ2-5, the full variable domain reads GAGVSQSPSNKVTEKGKDVELRCDPISGHTALYWYRQSLGQGLEFLIYFQGNSAPDKSGLPSDRFSAERTGGSVSTLTIQRTQQEDSAVYLCASSLPWETQYFGPGTRLLVL.